The rows below give T cell receptor beta chains drawn from one sample of a study of blood T cells in healthy people across ages. MiXCR, run by TCRdb on the 5' RACE reads, gives a single entry per CDR3 protein. The data show 1.5 million to 1.9 million distinct CDR3 sequences, with 35% to 45% seen just once and under 5% held by the top ten. The sample was blood. The receptors here all came from a woman aged 18 to 35 in good health. Both conserved end residues are part of each CDR3. D genes are given only for firm matches. The listing skips clone size in some rows; elsewhere it reads once, few, many or a size class.

j_call	v_call	clone_size	d_call	cdr3_nt	cdr3_aa
TRBJ2-3	TRBV11-2	NA	TRBD1	TGTGCCAGCAGCGCTGGACAGGGGTTGGGTACGCAGTATTTT	CASSAGQGLGTQYF
TRBJ2-1	TRBV20-1	NA	NA	TGCAGTGCTAGAGGACGACTCGGCAATGAGCAGTTCTTC	CSARGRLGNEQFF
TRBJ2-7	TRBV7-2	NA	NA	TGTGCCAGCAGCTTCCAGGGTCGCACACATCTATACGAGCAGTACTTC	CASSFQGRTHLYEQYF
TRBJ2-3	TRBV20-1	once	TRBD1	TGCAGTGCCAGACAGGGGGCAGGAGCAGATACGCAGTATTTT	CSARQGAGADTQYF
TRBJ2-1	TRBV25-1	few	NA	TGTGCCAGCAGTGACGGGTATGAGCAGTTCTTC	CASSDGYEQFF
TRBJ2-3	TRBV11-2	few	TRBD2	TGTGCCAGCAGCTTGGCTAGCGGGAGCCCAGATACGCAGTATTTT	CASSLASGSPDTQYF
TRBJ2-5	TRBV5-4	few	NA	TGTGCCAGCAGCACGGGAAACCGGGAGACCCAGTACTTC	CASSTGNRETQYF
TRBJ2-1	TRBV5-1	few	TRBD2	TGCGCCAGCAGCTTGGTTGGGACTAGCGGGGGAAACAATGAGCAGTTCTTC	CASSLVGTSGGNNEQFF
TRBJ2-5	TRBV20-1	few	NA	TGCAGTGCTAGCGGGAGAGATAATGAGCAGTACTTC	CSASGRDNEQYF
TRBJ2-5	TRBV7-2	NA	TRBD2	TGTGCCAGCAGCTTAGCTATTAGCGGGGGTCTCGGGGGAGAGACCCAGTACTTC	CASSLAISGGLGGETQYF
TRBJ1-4	TRBV6-5	NA	NA	TGTGCCAGCAGGGACGGCGTCCTTGAAAAACTGTTTTTT	CASRDGVLEKLFF
TRBJ1-2	TRBV14	few	NA	TGTGCCAGCAGCCGGGCCGTAATCTATGGCTACACCTTC	CASSRAVIYGYTF
TRBJ2-1	TRBV7-9	NA	TRBD1	TGTGCCAGCGGGACAGTTTCCTACAATGAGCAGTTCTTC	CASGTVSYNEQFF
TRBJ2-3	TRBV29-1	NA	NA	TGCAGCGCCGGGGTGGGAGGTCGCACAGATACGCAGTATTTT	CSAGVGGRTDTQYF
TRBJ2-4	TRBV7-2	once	NA	TGTGCCAGCAGCTTAGCTCAGGGGCTAGCCAAAAACATTCAGTACTTC	CASSLAQGLAKNIQYF
TRBJ1-2	TRBV12-3/TRBV12-4	few	NA	TGTGCCAGCAGTTTAGGCCGGGCCCGGGGTGGCTACACCTTC	CASSLGRARGGYTF
TRBJ1-2	TRBV29-1	few	NA	TGCAGCGTTAGCCCCAGACAGCTAAGTAACTATGGCTACACCTTC	CSVSPRQLSNYGYTF
TRBJ1-5	TRBV7-2	many	NA	TGTGCCAGCAGCTTAGACTGGACAGGCAATCAGCCCCAGCATTTT	CASSLDWTGNQPQHF
TRBJ1-2	TRBV27	few	TRBD1	TGTGCCAGCAGTTTATCAACAGGGGGCGAGGTGTTGGGTGGCTACACCTTC	CASSLSTGGEVLGGYTF
TRBJ2-2	TRBV7-2	NA	NA	TGTGCCAGCAGCTCGTATCTCGGGGAGCTGTTTTTT	CASSSYLGELFF
TRBJ2-7	TRBV27	NA	TRBD1	TGTGCCAGCAGTCCCAGACAGGGAAGATGGAACGAGCAGTACTTC	CASSPRQGRWNEQYF
TRBJ1-1	TRBV6-1	NA	NA	TGTGCCAGCAGTGACGGTCGGGAGACTGAAGCTTTCTTT	CASSDGRETEAFF
TRBJ1-2	TRBV12-3/TRBV12-4	NA	TRBD1	TGTGCCAGCAGTGCCGGACAGGGGGTAGGCGGCTGCACCTTC	CASSAGQGVGGCTF
TRBJ2-7	TRBV4-3	NA	TRBD1	TGCGCCAGCAGCCAATATCATCAGGGGGAAGACGAGCAGTACTTC	CASSQYHQGEDEQYF
TRBJ1-1	TRBV2	NA	NA	TGTGCCAGCAGAGAGGACAGTGTTGACACTGAAGCTTTCTTT	CASREDSVDTEAFF